This T cell receptor beta chain was recovered during a study of cytomegalovirus exposure and HLA in healthy donors (dated by TCRdb to the late 2010s). Looking at the study overall: According to an earlier analysis of 587 of the donors, about 179 million T cells yielded 95 million to 140 million unique TCR beta sequences and less than 300 Gb of sequence data. An early release that covered roughly 600 HLA-typed donors contained 250 to 350 gigabases of sequencing data and 75 million to 100 million unique TCR sequences. The genetic ancestry cluster associated with self-reported Caucasian donors included about 84% of the 350 to 500 genotyped donors. The study aimed to test whether cataloging public T cell receptors could reveal signatures of past pathogen exposure. Using immunosequencing, the study profiled T cell repertoires from 500 to 800 subjects and related those repertoires to cytomegalovirus serostatus. A separate validation cohort of about 110 different subjects was used in addition to the roughly 620-subject first cohort. To predict cytomegalovirus infection status, the study combined high-throughput TCR immunosequencing, statistical association of individual TCRs with disease status, and machine learning. To study patterns of TCR occurrence, a later analysis re-analyzed previously published TCR beta repertoires from several hundred donors and added high-resolution HLA genotyping. The later analysis used no new phenotypic data to find candidate immune exposures, relying instead on TCR beta sequences and their occurrence across donors. To decide whether each TCR beta V gene segment behaved as functional or pseudogenic, an earlier analysis of some 570 of the donors relied on high-throughput TCR beta sequencing. Alongside the repertoire data, information on donor age, sex, ethnicity and CMV serostatus was compiled. A later genetic analysis took genome-wide SNP genotypes for about 65% of the 666 donors and used that subset as a discovery cohort. All discovery cohort repertoires had been generated on a single sequencing platform. HLA typing covered class I and class II loci at four-digit resolution. Typing coverage varied by locus: about 629-630 donors for A, B, C, DRB1 and DQB1; roughly 500 for DQA1; over 600 for DPA1; around 450 for DPB1. Roughly 5 DR-DQ haplotypes were handled as single units for association and clustering, since linkage in the cohort was strong. Among about 360 genotyped donors of the cohort, an average of 235,054 unique TCR beta nucleotide sequences were sequenced per donor, roughly 20% of them non-productive. Overall results and qualifications from the work: In a later analysis, 15,000 to 20,000 TCR beta sequences were associated with specific HLA alleles at a false discovery rate of 0.05. HLA typing was unavailable for some donors at each locus, so association tests used only the typed subset. The only immune exposure information available for the cohort was CMV serostatus. A later analysis reported that several top co-occurrence clusters appeared linked to parvovirus B19, influenza, CMV and Epstein-Barr virus. Compared with equally common non-associated chains, HLA-associated TCR beta chains in a later analysis were more clonally expanded and had lower generation probabilities. In a later analysis, the rate of TCR association differed among HLA loci, with DRB1 alleles having the most associated TCRs and HLA-C alleles having the fewest. A cluster of highly shared sequence variants was judged likely to be a technical artifact of the sequencing pipeline. The presence/absence analyses assumed that sequencing depth was roughly uniform across donors, and that assumption may not be true. The authors suggested that the approach could potentially be extended to other disease states and immunological phenotypes. Because the 87-base-pair reads could not distinguish some IMGT-functional V segments, including TRBV6-2 and TRBV6-3, those segments were excluded. Assigning TCR associations to individual alleles was difficult when HLA alleles, especially DR and DQ, strongly co-occurred. An association between a missense DCLRE1C variant and V-gene and J-gene trimming of TCR beta chains was found in a later genetic analysis and replicated in an independent cohort. The earlier analysis of approximately 540 of the donors excluded some 16 rarely observed V segments, including chromosome 9 orphons, because counts were too low. The classifier was reported to diagnose cytomegalovirus status with high specificity and sensitivity in both the original and validation cohorts. A later analysis found that most CMV-associated TCR beta chains appeared HLA-restricted, with HLA associations seemingly driven largely by CMV exposure. Three of the identified cytomegalovirus-associated TCR beta chains were confirmed in vitro to be specific for cytomegalovirus antigens. A further reported finding was that TCR beta sequences accurately predicted the HLA-A and HLA-B alleles for most subjects in the first cohort. Broadly in line with IMGT annotations, most TCR beta V segments showed up in productive rearrangements about 90% or about 30% of the time in an earlier analysis of about 500 of the donors. Most TCR sequences were observed very rarely across donors, whereas some public TCRs were present in many individuals. A later genetic analysis reported fewer N-insertions in productive TCRs among donors in an Asian-associated ancestry cluster than the roughly 700-donor mean. In this cohort, only TCR beta chains were sequenced, and detectable features were limited by the absence of alpha or paired-chain data. The study gave a list of 150 to 200 TCR beta chains associated with cytomegalovirus. Linkage disequilibrium might explain the correlated functional status among segregating V segments, but an unknown experimental factor could not be ruled out.

The germline V gene (reference sequence) supplies CDR1 LNHDA and CDR2 SQIVND. The germline V and J ends show losses of 4 bases and 2 bases respectively, and no gene match explains 2 bases of the junction. Counted from cysteine to phenylalanine, this CDR3 has 14 amino acids. Only the CDR3 DNA stays, 42 bases, in frame from base 1. A note on this clone: Its antigen has not been determined. The input lacks base qualities; no much larger clone sits a single base away.

Library construction relied on the immunoSEQ multiplex PCR assay. For the multiplex PCR, a mixture combining 60 forward primers for TCR Vbeta segments and 13 reverse primers for TCR Jbeta segments was used. Amplification of the CDR3 region of rearranged TCR beta genes was performed with a multiplex PCR assay on genomic DNA. On the Illumina HiSeq System, the amplified TCR beta libraries were sequenced as 87-base-pair reads. The authors processed their data as follows. In a later analysis, approximately 74 million unique TCR beta chains were counted across the approximately 670 repertoires, and around 11 million of these chains were shared by at least two donors. Raw reads were error-corrected and collapsed into unique sequences by a nearest-neighbor algorithm in which closely related sequences were merged to remove PCR and sequencing errors. CDR3 sequences were aligned to IMGT reference sequences to assign V, D and J gene segments. Each retained sequence needed at least a six-nucleotide match to both a V gene segment and a J gene segment. Rearrangements were classified as productive when the CDR3 lacked stop codons and remained in frame with V and J, and all other rearrangements were classified as non-productive. CDR3 was defined according to IMGT convention as the region running from the second conserved V-encoded cysteine to the conserved J-encoded phenylalanine. The earlier analysis of approximately 500 of the donors excluded sequences that lacked an unambiguous match to a single V gene segment. In an earlier analysis of some 590 of the donors, a V segment was called functional when productive rearrangements were above 56.7%, and segregating when the standard deviation between donors exceeded 5%. To diagnose cytomegalovirus status from the catalog of TCR beta chain sequences, a statistical classification framework was built. A later analysis assigned V and J genes by comparing TCR nucleotide sequences with IMGT/GENE-DB human TR gene sequences. Using the TCRdist pipeline, a later analysis assigned CDR3 sequences along with most-parsimonious VDJ recombination scenarios. In a later analysis, each TCR beta chain was defined by its CDR3 amino acid sequence together with its V-gene family, and reads lacking a unique V-gene family were excluded. In a later analysis, a few hundred highly shared, low-generation-probability nucleotide sequences were removed to address suspected cross-contamination and a sequencing artifact. For each public chain, a later analysis derived a clonal expansion index from normalized ranks of inferred template counts within each repertoire. Generation probabilities in a later analysis came from a VDJ recombination model fitted to out-of-frame rearrangements, and those results were checked against IGoR. Hypergeometric tests were used in a later analysis to score TCR-TCR, TCR-HLA and TCR-CMV co-occurrence, with a repertoire-size bias correction applied to the TCR pairs. False discovery rates were estimated in a later analysis by permuting HLA or CMV assignments 20 times. A later analysis grouped co-occurring TCRs with DBSCAN, adding TCRdist sequence similarity when clustering within HLA-allele-positive subsets. Repertoires with fewer than 30,000 or more than 120,000 public chains, plus five repertoires with anomalous nucleotide sharing, were excluded from co-occurrence clustering. Drawn from immuneACCESS, this table holds only the in-frame rearrangements with V and J called that TCRdb kept. Clones are partly lost; checked studies trace under half to an unresolved V gene and leave the rest unexplained. Clone size and the V and J calls come from that table; the DNA yielded D and trimming. Here the sample has 150,000 to 200,000 clones; 73% occur a single time. The ten largest clones add up to approximately 5.6% of the sample.

The cohort comprised fewer than 750 healthy bone marrow donors. At the time of sampling, every cohort member was nominally healthy, though immune exposures that went unrecorded were likely present. The donor tested CMV seropositive, placing the donor among the 289 seropositive members of the cohort. Every donor gave a peripheral blood sample, and the peripheral blood mononuclear cells from that sample were used for TCR beta sequencing. The Qiagen DNeasy Blood Extraction Kit was used to extract genomic DNA from the blood cell samples. Sequenced: PBMCs. Recombination joined TRBV19 with TRBJ2-7, with 10 middle bases fitting TRBD1. This receptor was taken from a woman between 18 and 29 years old in good health and CMV-seropositive. DNA sequence: TGTGCCAGTAGTACCGGGACAGGGGCCTACGAGCAGTACTTC. Translated, it reads CASSTGTGAYEQYF.